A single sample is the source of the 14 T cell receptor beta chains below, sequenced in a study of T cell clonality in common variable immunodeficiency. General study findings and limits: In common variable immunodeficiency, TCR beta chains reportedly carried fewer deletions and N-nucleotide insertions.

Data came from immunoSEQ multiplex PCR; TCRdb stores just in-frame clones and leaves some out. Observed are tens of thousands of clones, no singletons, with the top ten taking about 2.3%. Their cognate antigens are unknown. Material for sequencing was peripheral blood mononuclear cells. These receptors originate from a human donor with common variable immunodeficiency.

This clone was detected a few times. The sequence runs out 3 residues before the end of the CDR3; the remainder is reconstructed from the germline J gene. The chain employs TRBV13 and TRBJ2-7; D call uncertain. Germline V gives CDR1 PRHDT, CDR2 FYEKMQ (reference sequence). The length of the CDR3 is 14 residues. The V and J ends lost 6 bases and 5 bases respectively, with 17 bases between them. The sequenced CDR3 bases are TGTGCCAGCAGATCGTCGTCCATGGCCGACGAG. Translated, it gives CASRSSSMADE. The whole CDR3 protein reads CASRSSSMADEQYF.

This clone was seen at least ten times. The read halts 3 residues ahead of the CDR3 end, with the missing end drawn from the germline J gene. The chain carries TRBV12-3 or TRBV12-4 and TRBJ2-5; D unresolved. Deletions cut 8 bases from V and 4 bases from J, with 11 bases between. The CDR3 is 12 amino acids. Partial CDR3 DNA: TGTGCCAGCCAACAGAGCCGAGAGACC. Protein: CASQQSRET. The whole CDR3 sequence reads CASQQSRETQYF.

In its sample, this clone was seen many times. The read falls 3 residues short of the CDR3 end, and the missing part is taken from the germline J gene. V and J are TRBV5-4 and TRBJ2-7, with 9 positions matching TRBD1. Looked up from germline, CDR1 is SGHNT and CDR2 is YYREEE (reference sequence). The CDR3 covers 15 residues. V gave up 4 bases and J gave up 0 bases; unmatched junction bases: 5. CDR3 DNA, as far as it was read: TGTGCCAGCAGCCGGGACAGGGCTAGCTCCTACGAG. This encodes CASSRDRASSYE. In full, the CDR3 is CASSRDRASSYEQYF. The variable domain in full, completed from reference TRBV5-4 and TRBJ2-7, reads ETGVTQSPTHLIKTRGQQVTLRCSSQSGHNTVSWYQQALGQGPQFIFQYYREEENGRGNFPPRFSGLQFPNYSSELNVNALELDDSALYLCASSRDRASSYEQYFGPGTRLTVT.

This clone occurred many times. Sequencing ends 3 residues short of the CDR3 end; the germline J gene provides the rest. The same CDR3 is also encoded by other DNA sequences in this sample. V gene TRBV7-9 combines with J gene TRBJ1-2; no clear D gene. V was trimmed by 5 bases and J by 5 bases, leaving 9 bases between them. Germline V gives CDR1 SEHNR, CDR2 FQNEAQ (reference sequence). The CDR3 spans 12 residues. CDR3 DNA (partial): TGTGCCAGCAGCGCGCTAGGATATGGC. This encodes CASSALGYG. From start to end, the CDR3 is CASSALGYGYTF.

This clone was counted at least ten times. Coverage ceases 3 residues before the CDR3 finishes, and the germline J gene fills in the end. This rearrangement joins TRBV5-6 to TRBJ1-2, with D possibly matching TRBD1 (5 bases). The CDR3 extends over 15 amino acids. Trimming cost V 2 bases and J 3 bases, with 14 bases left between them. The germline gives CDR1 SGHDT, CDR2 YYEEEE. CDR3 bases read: TGTGCCAGCAGCTTACTGGGCAGGGCGGACTATGGC. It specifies CASSLLGRADYG. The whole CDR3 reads CASSLLGRADYGYTF.

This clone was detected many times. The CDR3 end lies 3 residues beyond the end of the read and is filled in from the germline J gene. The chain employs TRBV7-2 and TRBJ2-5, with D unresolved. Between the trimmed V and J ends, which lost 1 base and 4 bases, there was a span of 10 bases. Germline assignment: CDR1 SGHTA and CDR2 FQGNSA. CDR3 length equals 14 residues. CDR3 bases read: TGTGCCAGCAGCTTAGATTTCCTGGCAGAGACC. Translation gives CASSLDFLAET. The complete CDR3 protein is CASSLDFLAETQYF.

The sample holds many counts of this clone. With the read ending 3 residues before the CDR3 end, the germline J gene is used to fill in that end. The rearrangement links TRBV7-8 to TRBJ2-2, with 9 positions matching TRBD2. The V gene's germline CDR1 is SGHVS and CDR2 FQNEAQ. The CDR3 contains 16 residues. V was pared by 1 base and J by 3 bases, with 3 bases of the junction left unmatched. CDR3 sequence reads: CASSLGAGGHTGELFF. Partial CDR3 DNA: TGTGCCAGCAGCTTAGGAGCGGGGGGTCACACCGGGGAG.

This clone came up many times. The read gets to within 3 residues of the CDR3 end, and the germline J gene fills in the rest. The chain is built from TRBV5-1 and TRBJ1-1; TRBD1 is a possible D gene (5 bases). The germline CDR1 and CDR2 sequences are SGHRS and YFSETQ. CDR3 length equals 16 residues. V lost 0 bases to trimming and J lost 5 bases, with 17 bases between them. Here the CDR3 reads CASSLGPQGAWTEAFF. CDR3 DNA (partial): TGCGCCAGCAGCTTGGGCCCTCAAGGGGCTTGGACTGAA.

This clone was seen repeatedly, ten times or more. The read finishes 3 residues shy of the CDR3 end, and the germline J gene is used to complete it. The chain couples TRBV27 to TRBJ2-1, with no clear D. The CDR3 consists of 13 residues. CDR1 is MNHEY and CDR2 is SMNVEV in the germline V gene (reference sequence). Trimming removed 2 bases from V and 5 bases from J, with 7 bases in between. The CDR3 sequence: CASSLSRDNEQFF. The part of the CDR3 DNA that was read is TGTGCCAGCAGTTTAAGCCGAGACAATGAG.

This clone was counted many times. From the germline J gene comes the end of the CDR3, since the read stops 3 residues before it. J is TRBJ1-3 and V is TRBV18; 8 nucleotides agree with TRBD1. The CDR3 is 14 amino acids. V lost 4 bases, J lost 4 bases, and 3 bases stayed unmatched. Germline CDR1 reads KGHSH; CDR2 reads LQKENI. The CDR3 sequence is CASSQGTGGNTIYF. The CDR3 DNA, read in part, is TGTGCCAGCTCACAGGGGACAGGCGGAAACACC.

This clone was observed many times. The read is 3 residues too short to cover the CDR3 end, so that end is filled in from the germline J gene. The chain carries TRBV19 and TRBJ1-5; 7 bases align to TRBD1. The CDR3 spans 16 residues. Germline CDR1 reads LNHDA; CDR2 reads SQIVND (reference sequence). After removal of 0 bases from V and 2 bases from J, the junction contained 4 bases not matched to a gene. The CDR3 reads CASSIEAGGGNQPQHF. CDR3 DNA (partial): TGTGCCAGTAGTATAGAGGCAGGGGGAGGCAATCAGCCC.

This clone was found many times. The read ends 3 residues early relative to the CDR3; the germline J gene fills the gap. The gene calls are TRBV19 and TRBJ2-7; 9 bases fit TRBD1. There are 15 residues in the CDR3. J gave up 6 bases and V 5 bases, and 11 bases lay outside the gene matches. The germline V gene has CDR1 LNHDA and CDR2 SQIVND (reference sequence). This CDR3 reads CASSPQQGALSEQYF. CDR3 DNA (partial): TGTGCCAGTAGTCCACAACAGGGGGCGTTAAGCGAG.

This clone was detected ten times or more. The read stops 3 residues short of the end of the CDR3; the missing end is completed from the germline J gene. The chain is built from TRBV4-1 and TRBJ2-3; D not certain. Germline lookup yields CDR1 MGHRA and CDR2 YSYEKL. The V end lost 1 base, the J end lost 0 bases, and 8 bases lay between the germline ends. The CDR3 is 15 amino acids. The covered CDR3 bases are TGCGCCAGCAGCCAAGGGGCTTATAGCACAGATACG. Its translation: CASSQGAYSTDT. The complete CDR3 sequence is CASSQGAYSTDTQYF.

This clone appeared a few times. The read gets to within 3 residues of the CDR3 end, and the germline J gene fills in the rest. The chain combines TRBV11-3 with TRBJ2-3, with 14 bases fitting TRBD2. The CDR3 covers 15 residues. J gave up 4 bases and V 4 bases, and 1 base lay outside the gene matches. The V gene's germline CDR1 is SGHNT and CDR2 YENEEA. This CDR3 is CASSSTSGGADTQYF. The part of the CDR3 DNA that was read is TGTGCCAGCAGCTCGACTAGCGGGGGGGCAGATACG.